Shown below are 22 T cell receptor beta chains from a single sample sequenced in a study of cytomegalovirus exposure and HLA in healthy donors. The PCR used 60 Vbeta and 13 Jbeta primers. Using immunoSEQ multiplex PCR, the repertoire was profiled, and TCRdb retains in-frame clones only, with some absent. Of around 210,000 clones in the sample, about 88% are singletons; the top ten hold roughly 0.24%. Input material: PBMCs. Receptors originate from a girl aged 2 to 10 in good health and CMV-seronegative.

This clone was seen a single time. The chain combines TRBV7-8 with TRBJ1-1, with 11 bases identical to TRBD1. V shed 7 bases, J shed 0 bases, and the junction held 10 bases outside the gene matches. The length of the CDR3 is 17 residues. The V gene's germline CDR1 is SGHVS and CDR2 FQNEAQ. The CDR3 DNA reads TGTGCCAGCATTCTCGGGACAGGGGGACAAATGAACACTGAAGCTTTCTTT. It yields the protein CASILGTGGQMNTEAFF.

The gene calls are TRBV10-2 and TRBJ2-3, with 7 bases lining up with TRBD2. J lost 5 bases, V lost 4 bases, and 9 bases had no gene match. Germline CDR1 reads WSHSY; CDR2 reads SAAADI. The CDR3 extends over 15 amino acids. DNA of the CDR3: TGCGCCAGCAGTGGGTGGGAGGGCGGAAAAGATACGCAGTATTTT. Translated, it gives CASSGWEGGKDTQYF.

The chain couples TRBV19 to TRBJ1-1; no definite D call. From germline, CDR1 is LNHDA and CDR2 SQIVND (reference sequence). The CDR3 has 15 residues. The V gene lost 3 bases and the J gene lost 0 bases, with 11 bases spanning the gap. CDR3 DNA: TGTGCCAGTAGTATGGCGGCAGCATTGAACACTGAAGCTTTCTTT. Translation: CASSMAAALNTEAFF.

There are a few counts of this clone. The chain couples TRBV9 to TRBJ2-5, with 8 bases identical to TRBD2. V gave up 0 bases and J gave up 5 bases; unmatched junction bases: 0. CDR3 size: 13 residues. CDR1 is SGDLS, CDR2 YYNGEE, per germline. The CDR3 is CASSVASGETQYF. For the CDR3, the DNA is TGTGCCAGCAGCGTAGCTAGCGGGGAGACCCAGTACTTC.

The rearrangement uses TRBV7-9 and TRBJ2-7, with TRBD1 identical over 9 bases. With 2 bases clipped from V and 4 bases from J, the junction kept 3 bases outside the gene matches. The CDR3 sequence is 14 residues long. Looked up from germline, CDR1 is SEHNR and CDR2 is FQNEAQ (reference sequence). CDR3 nucleotides: TGTGCCAGCAGCTTAACAGGGGGCGAGTACGAGCAGTACTTC. Amino acids: CASSLTGGEYEQYF.

The rearrangement links TRBV6-6 to TRBJ1-2; TRBD1 matches 8 bases. Germline V gene sequence: CDR1 MNHNY, CDR2 SVGAGI (reference sequence). The junction had 10 bases not matched to a gene; V was cut back by 2 bases and J by 8 bases. This CDR3 has 15 amino acids. CDR3 in DNA: TGTGCCAGCAGTTACGGGATTCAGGGGGCGGAAGGCTACACCTTC. Protein sequence: CASSYGIQGAEGYTF.

The chain joins TRBV7-2 to TRBJ2-7; 11 bases map to TRBD2. V shed 3 bases, J shed 7 bases, and the junction held 14 bases outside the gene matches. Germline-derived CDR1 and CDR2 are SGHTA and FQGNSA. This CDR3 has 17 residues. The CDR3 coding sequence is TGTGCCAGCAGCTTTACCGGGACTAGCGGATACAAGGGGGAGCAGTACTTC. It codes for CASSFTGTSGYKGEQYF. Full variable domain (rest looked up from reference TRBV7-2 and TRBJ2-7): GAGVSQSPSNKVTEKGKDVELRCDPISGHTALYWYRQSLGQGLEFLIYFQGNSAPDKSGLPSDRFSAERTGGSVSTLTIQRTQQEDSAVYLCASSFTGTSGYKGEQYFGPGTRLTVT.

This rearrangement joins TRBV27 to TRBJ1-5; a possible D gene is TRBD1 (6 bases). This CDR3 is built from 13 residues. The V end lost 5 bases, the J end lost 6 bases, and 11 bases lay between the germline ends. Germline values: CDR1 MNHEY, CDR2 SMNVEV (reference sequence). CDR3 DNA sequence: TGTGCCAGCAGTGTAGTAGGGGGTCAGCCCCAGCATTTT. Residues: CASSVVGGQPQHF.

This chain uses TRBV27 with TRBJ1-6; the D gene is possibly TRBD1 (5 bases). V was cut by 0 bases and J by 4 bases, with 10 bases left in between. The CDR3 is 16 residues long. CDR1 is MNHEY and CDR2 is SMNVEV in the germline V gene (reference sequence). The CDR3 DNA sequence: TGTGCCAGCAGTTTATCGGCCAGGGTGTATAATTCACCCCTCCACTTT. This sequence encodes CASSLSARVYNSPLHF.

The chain uses TRBV5-1 and TRBJ2-7; TRBD2 might be the D (6 bases). The CDR3 contains 14 residues. Trimming pared 4 bases from V and 1 base from J, leaving 12 bases between. Germline loops: CDR1 SGHRS, CDR2 YFSETQ. CDR3 sequence (DNA): TGCGCCAGCAGCGGGGACGGGACTTCCTACGAGCAGTACTTC. Residues: CASSGDGTSYEQYF.

The genes are TRBV15 and TRBJ1-1; tentative D call: TRBD1 (5 bases). V lost 7 bases, J lost 11 bases, and 26 bases lay in between. Looked up from germline, CDR1 is LNHNV and CDR2 is YYDKDF (reference sequence). The CDR3 runs 15 residues. CDR3 in amino acids: CATTEGWGGGIGAFF. In DNA form, the CDR3 reads TGTGCCACCACCGAGGGGTGGGGGGGTGGAATTGGGGCTTTCTTT.

The chain couples TRBV29-1 to TRBJ2-3, with 9 positions matching TRBD1. CDR1 and CDR2 (germline): SQVTM, ANQGSEA. V lost 6 bases and J lost 3; bases outside the gene matches: 7. The CDR3 is made up of 14 amino acids. CDR3 DNA: TGCAGCGTCTACAGGGGGCTAAAAACAGATACGCAGTATTTT. It yields the protein CSVYRGLKTDTQYF.

The chain links TRBV7-9 to TRBJ2-7; TRBD1 matches at 8 bases. The CDR3 spans 16 residues. Looked up from germline, CDR1 is SEHNR and CDR2 is FQNEAQ (reference sequence). After removal of 4 bases from V and 3 bases from J, the junction contained 11 bases not matched to a gene. CDR3 sequence: CASSSEDRGGVYEQYF. In DNA form, the CDR3 reads TGTGCCAGCAGCTCGGAAGACAGGGGAGGAGTCTACGAGCAGTACTTC.

The rearrangement joins TRBV6-1 to TRBJ1-1; D perhaps matches TRBD1 (6 bases). This CDR3 has 14 residues. CDR1 is MNHNS and CDR2 is SASEGT in the germline V gene. Between the trimmed V and J ends, which lost 0 bases and 1 base, there was a span of 6 bases. CDR3 coding DNA: TGTGCCAGCAGTGAAGCGGGACAGAACACTGAAGCTTTCTTT. Amino acids: CASSEAGQNTEAFF.

The rearrangement links TRBV19 to TRBJ2-2; maybe TRBD2 (5 bases). This CDR3 has 14 amino acids. The germline CDR1 and CDR2 sequences are LNHDA and SQIVND (reference sequence). With 7 bases removed from V and 3 bases from J, the gap between germline ends came to 12 bases. CDR3 bases: TGTGCCAGTACCCCTGAGGGATACACCGGGGAGCTGTTTTTT. It translates to CASTPEGYTGELFF.

This clone was observed a few times. The V gene is TRBV30, the J gene TRBJ1-1, with TRBD1 matching 10 bases. Germline assignment: CDR1 GTSNPN and CDR2 SVGIG (reference sequence). The V segment lost 5 bases and the J segment 7 bases; nucleotides outside the gene matches: 4. The CDR3 has 12 residues. CDR3 sequence (DNA): TGTGCCTGGGACAGGGGGCCGGGTGAAGCTTTCTTT. Amino acid sequence: CAWDRGPGEAFF.

This chain connects TRBV5-1 to TRBJ1-2; 7 bases match TRBD1. After removal of 4 bases from V and 6 bases from J, the junction contained 3 bases not matched to a gene. This CDR3 has 12 amino acids. Germline CDR1 and CDR2: SGHRS and YFSETQ. DNA of the CDR3: TGCGCCAGCAGCGCTACAGGGGATGGCTACACCTTC. It yields the protein CASSATGDGYTF.

V usage is TRBV6-5 and J usage is TRBJ2-2, with D perhaps matching TRBD2 (5 bases). The CDR3 is 12 residues long. Germline V gene lookup returns CDR1 MNHEY and CDR2 SVGAGI. The germline V and J ends were trimmed by 6 bases and 9 bases, with 11 bases remaining between them. CDR3: CASSSSGWELFF. The CDR3 DNA follows: TGTGCCAGCAGCTCCTCGGGATGGGAGCTGTTTTTT.

The V and J genes are TRBV30 and TRBJ1-1; 9 bases map to TRBD1. Germline V lookup: CDR1 GTSNPN, CDR2 SVGIG (reference sequence). Unmatched junction bases numbered 12, after V lost 4 bases and J lost 0 bases. The CDR3 is made up of 17 amino acids. This chain's CDR3 is CAWTRDRGGRMNTEAFF. The DNA of the CDR3 is TGTGCCTGGACGAGAGACAGGGGGGGACGCATGAACACTGAAGCTTTCTTT.

The chain employs TRBV6-4 and TRBJ2-3; 16 nucleotides align to TRBD2. J gave up 4 bases and V 7 bases, and 2 bases lay outside the gene matches. From germline, CDR1 is MRHNA and CDR2 SNTAGT. The CDR3 has 15 amino acids. Written as DNA, the CDR3 is TGTGCCAGCACCGGGACTAGCGGGGGGGCAGATACGCAGTATTTT. As protein: CASTGTSGGADTQYF.

The rearrangement links TRBV6-1 to TRBJ1-5; 7 positions agree with TRBD1. With V trimmed by 10 bases and J by 2 bases, 11 bases remained unmatched. The CDR3 consists of 15 residues. Germline lookup yields CDR1 MNHNS and CDR2 SASEGT. DNA for the CDR3: TGTGCCACCGCACAAATAGGACAGGGCAATCAGCCCCAGCATTTT. It specifies CATAQIGQGNQPQHF.

The V call is TRBV6-5, the J call TRBJ1-1; D may be TRBD1 (5 bases). Germline CDR1 and CDR2: MNHEY and SVGAGI. V dropped 0 bases and J dropped 7 bases, with 9 bases sitting between them. CDR3 size: 13 residues. The CDR3 bases are TGTGCCAGCAGTTACTCGACAGCTGGTGAAGCTTTCTTT. Residues: CASSYSTAGEAFF.